This TCR beta chain was obtained from a study of metastatic and nonmetastatic thyroid tumors (TCRdb year 2020). General notes on the study: The researchers compared repertoires between peripheral blood samples and tumor or nodule tissue samples from patients with malignant or benign thyroid disease.

The library was obtained by PCR. For sequencing, an Illumina HiSeq 4000 was employed. High-throughput sequencing was used to profile the CDR3 region of the TCR beta-chain in every patient. Turning to the authors' computational methods: A classifier to discriminate distant-metastatic papillary thyroid cancer patients was built from CDR3 differences across clinicopathological groups. The Shannon index was used to assess repertoire diversity, and the Morisita-Horn index was used to assess tumor-blood repertoire similarity. TCRdb reprocessed the public reads (quality trimming at Q25 with fastp, clone calling with MiXCR) and kept in-frame beta chains. TCRdb's processing, not the study's, gives the V and J calls here. Within this sample are about 40,000 clones, with roughly 17% of them counted one time only. Roughly 9.6% of the sample rests with the top ten. What the work shows at the level of the full study, not this receptor alone: In both blood and tumor samples, malignant tumors were reported to have significantly higher TCR beta diversity than benign nodules.

Taken from the germline V gene, the CDR1 and CDR2 loops are SGHTA and FQGNSA. V is shortened by 5 bases, J by 0 bases, and the region joining them spans 8 bases. The CDR3 measures 14 amino acids from cysteine to phenylalanine. Only the CDR3 portion is preserved as DNA: 42 bases, with reading frame beginning at the first base. Before undergoing thyroid surgery, none of the patients had been given any kind of treatment. The study retrospectively analysed patient clinical samples collected from about 2012 to 2018 using T-cell receptor beta sequencing. A word on this clone: Its target antigen remains unknown. No much larger clone is present one base from it, and per-base qualities are unavailable.

Material: tumor tissue. Recombination joined TRBV7-2 with TRBJ1-3, with the D gene too uncertain to name. The source of this sequence is a female donor with papillary thyroid cancer or a benign thyroid nodule (not recorded which). Some clones in this sample may be carry-over from other donors' samples. The CDR3 in this case is CASSRESSGNTIYF. The sequenced DNA: TGTGCCAGCAGCCGGGAAAGCTCTGGAAACACCATATATTTT.